Sequencing of this T cell receptor beta chain was carried out in a study of shared clonotypes between healthy human individuals. Study-level findings and limits: Some clonotypes were shared by all four sorted-subset donors, while others were not shared. The non-shared ones had lower generation probabilities than the shared ones. Sharing across four donors was highest in naive CD4 (approximately 5%) and lowest in memory CD8 (roughly 0.4%).

This CDR3 is built from 13 residues. V lost 4 bases, J lost 4 bases, and 8 bases lay in between. In germline, CDR1 is SNHLY, CDR2 FYNNEI. Of note for this clone: Its specificity is not known.

The naive CD8 fraction comprised CD45RO-negative cells positively selected for CCR7 and excluded terminally differentiated effector memory CD45RA+ cells. Sorted-subset replicate PCR reactions were performed with approximately 0.2 ug DNA, corresponding to about 30,000 T cell genomes. Assay used: immunoSEQ multiplex PCR; TCRdb lists only in-frame clones, some missing. The sample holds nearly 600,000 clones; less than 97% are singletons and the top ten take roughly 0.1%. The sequenced material came from naive CD8+ T cells sorted from blood. The chain links TRBV2 to TRBJ2-1, with a weak D call TRBD2 (6 bases). This TCR was recovered from a woman between 25 and 40 years old in good health. The CDR3 is CASSASDYNEQFF. CDR3 DNA: TGTGCCAGCAGTGCTAGCGATTACAATGAGCAGTTCTTC.